Following are 4 T cell receptor beta chains from one sample sequenced in a study of Ad26.COV2.S vaccination and SARS-CoV-2 variants. The method was immunoSEQ multiplex PCR; TCRdb's version includes in-frame clones alone and lacks a portion of them. Of about 98,000 clones listed, over 70% are singletons. Sample: peripheral blood, taken after recovery from COVID-19. These receptors originate from a human donor who had recovered from COVID-19.

V is TRBV6-6 and J is TRBJ2-3; no definite D call. This CDR3 contains 11 residues. In germline, CDR1 is MNHNY, CDR2 SVGAGI (reference sequence). Trimming cost V 6 bases and J 5 bases, with 6 bases left between them. The CDR3 region is CASRNVDTQYF. CDR3 nucleotides: TGTGCCAGCAGGAACGTAGATACGCAGTATTTT.

The chain employs TRBV28 and TRBJ2-5; 11 bases line up with TRBD2. This CDR3 contains 14 residues. V shed 7 bases, J shed 1 base, and the junction held 2 bases outside the gene matches. From germline, CDR1 is MDHEN and CDR2 SYDVKM. The CDR3 nucleotides are TGTGCCAGCAATCTAGCGGGGGGCCAAGAGACCCAGTACTTC. It yields the protein CASNLAGGQETQYF.

The CDR3, as DNA: TGTGCCAGCAATAGCGGGGGTGACACCTACGAGCAGTACTTC. Translated: CASNSGGDTYEQYF. The V and J genes are TRBV28 and TRBJ2-7, with TRBD2 matching over 9 bases. Germline lookup yields CDR1 MDHEN and CDR2 SYDVKM. The V segment lost 7 bases and the J segment 2 bases; nucleotides outside the gene matches: 6. This CDR3 is 14 amino acids long.

This clone was found many times. The chain carries TRBV5-5 and TRBJ2-6; D unresolved. V was shortened by 1 base and J by 3 bases, with 5 bases between the two germline ends. Per germline, CDR1 SGHKS and CDR2 YYEKEE (reference sequence). The CDR3 is made up of 14 amino acids. The CDR3 region has the DNA TGTGCCAGCAGCTTGCCGGGTGGGGCCAACGTCCTGACTTTC. Its protein is CASSLPGGANVLTF.